This T cell receptor (beta chain) was observed in a study of shared clonotypes between healthy human individuals. Study information: Donors had three CD4 naive, three CD4 memory, two CD8 naive and one CD8 memory plate apiece. Findings and limits, study-wide: A few donors shared 4.5% to 6.5% of their naive CD4 clonotypes.

The naive CD8 fraction comprised CD45RO-negative cells positively selected for CCR7 and excluded terminally differentiated effector memory CD45RA+ cells. Sequencing was performed with immunoSEQ multiplex PCR; in TCRdb, only in-frame clones are kept and a portion is missing. In the table there are 2 million to 2.5 million clones, 93% of which are singletons. The ends were cut back, 5 bases at V and 0 bases at J, with 13 bases in the middle. The CDR3 is 15 residues long. From germline, CDR1 is LNHNV and CDR2 YYDKDF (reference sequence). Concerning this clone itself: The antigen is undetermined.

This receptor was taken from a man aged 18-30 years in good health. Some clones in this sample may be carry-over from other donors' samples. Input material: naive CD8+ T cells from PBMCs. The J gene is TRBJ2-5, the V gene TRBV15; possible D gene TRBD1, 6 bases. CDR3 nucleotides: TGTGCCACCAGCGGATTCCGGGACAACCAAGAGACCCAGTACTTC. Translated: CATSGFRDNQETQYF. Complete variable domain (other parts from reference TRBV15 and TRBJ2-5): DAMVIQNPRYQVTQFGKPVTLSCSQTLNHNVMYWYQQKSSQAPKLLFHYYDKDFNNEADTPDNFQSRRPNTSFCFLDIRSPGLGDTAMYLCATSGFRDNQETQYFGPGTRLLVL.